A single T cell receptor (beta chain) is shown here with its context. The data are from a study of technical replicates of blood from four donors. Generated by immunoSEQ multiplex PCR, the TCRdb table keeps only in-frame clones and is missing some. This sample has about 97,000 clones, with 90% to 97% found just once. CDR1 and CDR2 from the germline V gene are MNHEY and SMNVEV (reference sequence). The J segment lost 4 bases and the V segment lost 5 bases, leaving 7 bases of the junction unmatched. The CDR3 contains 16 residues. The receptor comes from a human donor in good health. The material sequenced was T cells isolated from PBMCs. This chain links TRBV27 with TRBJ2-6; TRBD1 matches 8 bases. The CDR3 DNA follows: TGTGCCAGCAGTCACGGACAGGGATTGGGGGCCAACGTCCTGACTTTC. Amino acid sequence: CASSHGQGLGANVLTF.